The present T cell receptor beta chain was sequenced within a study of shared clonotypes between healthy human individuals. Study as a whole: CD4 naive cells filled three plates per donor, CD4 memory three, CD8 naive two and CD8 memory one.

As defined, naive CD8 cells were CD45RO-negative and positively selected for CCR7, with terminally differentiated effector memory CD45RA+ cells excluded. Deep was the level used in running the assay. Authors' analysis steps: Junction-only sequences without quality scores came from ImmunoSEQ, so filtering differed. The assay was immunoSEQ multiplex PCR, and TCRdb's table has in-frame clones only and misses some. The D gene and trimming were derived from the DNA, and the V and J assignments and clone size from that table. Counted here are more than 2 million clones, 85% to 95% occurring once; the ten biggest clones make up about 1.1%. This CDR3 comprises 14 residues. Germline V gene lookup returns CDR1 SGHAT and CDR2 FQNNGV. The V gene end was trimmed by 4 bases and the J gene end by 3 bases; junction bases not matched to a gene: 4.

The sequencing sample was made of naive CD8+ T cells sorted from blood. The receptor's source is a man aged 18 to 30 in good health. The chain is built from TRBV11-2 and TRBJ2-7, with 9 positions matching TRBD1. The CDR3 sequence is CASSSWDRVYEQYF. The CDR3 nucleotides read TGTGCCAGCAGCTCATGGGACAGGGTCTACGAGCAGTACTTC.